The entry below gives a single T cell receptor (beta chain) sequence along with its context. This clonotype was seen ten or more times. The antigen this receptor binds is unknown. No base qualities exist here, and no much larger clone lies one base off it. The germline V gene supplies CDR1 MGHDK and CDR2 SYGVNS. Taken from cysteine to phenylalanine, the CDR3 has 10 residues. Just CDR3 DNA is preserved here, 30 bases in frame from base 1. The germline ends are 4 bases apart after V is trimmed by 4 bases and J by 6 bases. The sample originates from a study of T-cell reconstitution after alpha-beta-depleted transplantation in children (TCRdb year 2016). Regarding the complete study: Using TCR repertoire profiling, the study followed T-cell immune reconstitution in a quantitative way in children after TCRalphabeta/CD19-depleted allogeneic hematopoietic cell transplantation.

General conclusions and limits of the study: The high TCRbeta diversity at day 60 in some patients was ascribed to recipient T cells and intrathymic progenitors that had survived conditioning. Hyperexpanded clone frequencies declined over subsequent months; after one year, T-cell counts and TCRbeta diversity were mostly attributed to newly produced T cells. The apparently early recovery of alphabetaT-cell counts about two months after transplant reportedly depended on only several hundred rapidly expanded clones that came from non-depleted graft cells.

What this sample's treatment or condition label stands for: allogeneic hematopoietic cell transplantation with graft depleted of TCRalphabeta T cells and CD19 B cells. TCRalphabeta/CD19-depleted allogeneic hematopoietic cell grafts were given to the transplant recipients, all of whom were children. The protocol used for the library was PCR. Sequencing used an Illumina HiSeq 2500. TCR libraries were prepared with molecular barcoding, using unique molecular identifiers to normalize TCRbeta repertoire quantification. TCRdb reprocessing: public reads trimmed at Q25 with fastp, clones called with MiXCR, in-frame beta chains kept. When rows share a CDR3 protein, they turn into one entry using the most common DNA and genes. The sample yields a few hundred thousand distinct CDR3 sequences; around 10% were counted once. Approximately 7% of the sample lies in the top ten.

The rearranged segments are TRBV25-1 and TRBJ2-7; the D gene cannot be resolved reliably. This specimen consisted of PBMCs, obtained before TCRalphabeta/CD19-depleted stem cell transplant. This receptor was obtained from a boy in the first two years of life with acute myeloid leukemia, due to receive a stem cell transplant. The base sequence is TGTGCCAGCAGTGCCCTCGAGCAGTACTTC. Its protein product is CASSALEQYF.